The rows below give T cell receptor beta chains drawn from one sample of a study of T cell responses to AZD1222 COVID-19 vaccine. The method was immunoSEQ multiplex PCR; TCRdb's version includes in-frame clones alone and lacks a portion of them. This table has 140,000 to 150,000 clones, about 90% appearing once. The specimen was peripheral blood, collected on day 0 of AZD1222 vaccination. The receptors were sampled from an adult in good health. Each CDR3 is given with its conserved first and last residue. D genes are given only for firm matches. Clone sizes are given selectively: once, few, many, or a class where the clone is expanded.

V: TRBV19; size: once; J: TRBJ2-2; D: TRBD2; DNA: TGTGCCAGTAGTATATTGGGGCTAGCGGCGAACACCGGGGAGCTGTTTTTT; CDR3: CASSILGLAANTGELFF
V: TRBV3-1/TRBV3-2; size: .; J: TRBJ1-2; D: .; DNA: TGTGCCAGCAGCCAAGGAGGACAGCCCTACTATGGCTACACCTTC; CDR3: CASSQGGQPYYGYTF
V: TRBV4-2; size: .; J: TRBJ2-4; D: TRBD2; DNA: TGTGCCAGCAGCCAAGAATCCTCGGCTAGCGGGGAGGATAAAAACATTCAGTACTTC; CDR3: CASSQESSASGEDKNIQYF
V: TRBV10-3; size: .; J: TRBJ1-2; D: .; DNA: TGTGCCATCAGTGGCGCCGTCGGGGGAAACTATGGCTACACCTTC; CDR3: CAISGAVGGNYGYTF
V: TRBV4-1; size: .; J: TRBJ1-5; D: .; DNA: TGCGCCAGCAGCCAATCTGATATGGGGTTTTATAGCAATCAGCCCCAGCATTTT; CDR3: CASSQSDMGFYSNQPQHF
V: TRBV28; size: .; J: TRBJ1-5; D: .; DNA: TGTGCCAGCAGTACACGGGGGGGCCCCAGGGGTCAGCCCCAGCATTTT; CDR3: CASSTRGGPRGQPQHF
V: TRBV12-3/TRBV12-4; size: .; J: TRBJ2-7; D: .; DNA: TGTGCCAGCAGTTACTCCTACGAGCAGTACTTC; CDR3: CASSYSYEQYF
V: TRBV25-1; size: .; J: TRBJ2-7; D: .; DNA: TGTGCCAGCAGTGACCGACAGGCTCGCTCGACCTTC; CDR3: CASSDRQARSTF
V: TRBV28; size: .; J: TRBJ2-7; D: .; DNA: TGTGCCAGCTCCCGCTCAGGTACATTCTACGAGCAGTACTTC; CDR3: CASSRSGTFYEQYF
V: TRBV30; size: .; J: TRBJ2-7; D: .; DNA: TGTGCCTGGAGTCCCCAGTCTACGAGGCAGTACTTC; CDR3: CAWSPQSTRQYF
V: TRBV4-3; size: .; J: TRBJ1-2; D: .; DNA: TGCGCCAGCAGCCAAGATCGTGGCGCCACCGACTATGGCTACACCTTC; CDR3: CASSQDRGATDYGYTF
V: TRBV19; size: .; J: TRBJ1-5; D: .; DNA: TGTGCCAGTAGTTTGCAGGGAGTTCAGCCCCAGCATTTT; CDR3: CASSLQGVQPQHF
V: TRBV3-1/TRBV3-2; size: .; J: TRBJ1-5; D: .; DNA: TGTGCCAGCAGGTTTGCCCGAAATCAGCCCCAGCATTTT; CDR3: CASRFARNQPQHF
V: TRBV5-1; size: few; J: TRBJ2-7; D: TRBD2; DNA: TGCGCCAGCAGCCAGAGGACTAGCGGGAGGATCTACGAGCAGTACTTC; CDR3: CASSQRTSGRIYEQYF
V: TRBV28; size: .; J: TRBJ2-7; D: .; DNA: TGTGCCAGCACCGAAAGGGGGGCAGGGATTCTGAGGCAGTACTTC; CDR3: CASTERGAGILRQYF
V: TRBV28; size: .; J: TRBJ2-5; D: TRBD1; DNA: TGTGCCAGCAGTCCGACAGGGCGGGAGACCCAGTACTTC; CDR3: CASSPTGRETQYF
V: TRBV5-1; size: .; J: TRBJ1-1; D: .; DNA: TGCGCCAGCAGCATCAACGGGGCGAACACTGAAGCTTTCTTT; CDR3: CASSINGANTEAFF
V: TRBV7-3; size: .; J: TRBJ2-1; D: .; DNA: TGTGCCAGCAGCTCCTCTCCGGGACTTATGAATGAGCAGTTCTTC; CDR3: CASSSSPGLMNEQFF
V: TRBV6-5; size: .; J: TRBJ1-2; D: .; DNA: TGTGCCACCTCGGGGGGCGGTGGCTACACCTTC; CDR3: CATSGGGGYTF
V: TRBV5-1; size: .; J: TRBJ2-7; D: .; DNA: TGCGCCAGCAGCGGGACTTCTTCCTACGAGCAGTACTTC; CDR3: CASSGTSSYEQYF
V: TRBV20-1; size: once; J: TRBJ1-5; D: TRBD1; DNA: TGCAGTGCTAGTCTGGGACAGGTCAATCAGCCCCAGCATTTT; CDR3: CSASLGQVNQPQHF
V: TRBV10-2; size: .; J: TRBJ1-2; D: .; DNA: TGCGCCTTGAGGGGGGGCACAACCAACTATGGCTACACCTTC; CDR3: CALRGGTTNYGYTF
V: TRBV2; size: .; J: TRBJ1-5; D: TRBD1; DNA: TGTGCCAGCAGTGAACAGGGGGGCAATCAGCCCCAGCATTTT; CDR3: CASSEQGGNQPQHF
V: TRBV10-3; size: .; J: TRBJ1-2; D: .; DNA: TGTGCCATCACCGGGAGCAACAGCGGCTACACCTTC; CDR3: CAITGSNSGYTF
V: TRBV10-3; size: .; J: TRBJ2-7; D: .; DNA: TGTGCCATCAGTGAGCCTGAGGGGAAATACGAGCAGTACTTC; CDR3: CAISEPEGKYEQYF
V: TRBV7-2; size: .; J: TRBJ2-7; D: .; DNA: TGTGCCAGCAGCTTACGAGGAGGGGTTGAGCAGTACTTC; CDR3: CASSLRGGVEQYF
V: TRBV5-5; size: few; J: TRBJ2-7; D: TRBD2; DNA: TGTGCCAGCAGCTTGGTGGGACTATCCTACGAGCAGTACTTC; CDR3: CASSLVGLSYEQYF
V: TRBV27; size: .; J: TRBJ2-7; D: .; DNA: TGTGCCAGCAGTTTAAGCGGGCCCTCCTACGAGCAGTACTTC; CDR3: CASSLSGPSYEQYF
V: TRBV18; size: .; J: TRBJ2-4; D: .; DNA: TGTGCCAGCTCACCGAAGAGAAACATTCAGTACTTC; CDR3: CASSPKRNIQYF
V: TRBV5-1; size: .; J: TRBJ2-5; D: .; DNA: TGCGCCAGCAGCGCGGGGCGCGAGACCCAGTACTTC; CDR3: CASSAGRETQYF
V: TRBV7-9; size: .; J: TRBJ2-1; D: TRBD1; DNA: TGTGCCAGCAGCCGGACAGGGGGGACCTACAATGAGCAGTTCTTC; CDR3: CASSRTGGTYNEQFF
V: TRBV30; size: .; J: TRBJ2-7; D: TRBD1; DNA: TGTGCCTGGGAGACAGGGGTCTACGAGCAGTACTTC; CDR3: CAWETGVYEQYF
V: TRBV10-2; size: .; J: TRBJ2-5; D: .; DNA: TGCGCCAGCAGACAGGGAATGGAGACCCAGTACTTC; CDR3: CASRQGMETQYF
V: TRBV7-2; size: once; J: TRBJ2-1; D: TRBD2; DNA: TGTGCCAGCAGCTGGGGGACTAGCGGGAACAATGAGCAGTTCTTC; CDR3: CASSWGTSGNNEQFF
V: TRBV19; size: once; J: TRBJ1-1; D: .; DNA: TGTGCCAGTAGTAGCCGAGGCAGTGTGAACACTGAAGCTTTCTTT; CDR3: CASSSRGSVNTEAFF
V: TRBV6-5; size: .; J: TRBJ2-5; D: .; DNA: TGTGCCAGCAGTTCTGGGAGGGGGGAGACCCAGTACTTC; CDR3: CASSSGRGETQYF
V: TRBV13; size: .; J: TRBJ1-1; D: TRBD1; DNA: TGTGCCAGCAGCCTAGACAGGGGAAGGACTGAAGCTTTCTTT; CDR3: CASSLDRGRTEAFF
V: TRBV10-2; size: .; J: TRBJ1-2; D: .; DNA: TGCGCCAGCAGTGCAGGTGATTATGGCTACACCTTC; CDR3: CASSAGDYGYTF